This T cell receptor (beta chain) was sequenced during a study of T-cell memory formation after mild COVID-19. Looked up from germline, CDR1 is LGHNA and CDR2 is YNFKEQ. The CDR3 has 15 amino acids. V was pared by 4 bases and J by 6 bases, with 18 bases between. UMIs and sample barcodes were carried by the TCR alpha and TCR beta cDNA libraries that 5'RACE produced using constant-segment primers. MiXCR, run by TCRdb on the 5' RACE reads, gives a single entry per CDR3 protein. Of 360,000 or so distinct CDR3 sequences listed, 28% are singletons. Study-wide results and caveats: CD4+ contracting clones lay mainly in CM and EM, CD8+ ones in EMRA. Pre-infection memory showed some responding clones, and this suggested that cross-reactive memory joined. Day 15 to 85 contracting clones showed balanced CD4/CD8; day 15 to 37 expanders favored CD4+.

About this clonotype: Antigen: not known.

The chain recombines TRBV4-2 with TRBJ1-1; a possible D gene is TRBD1 (5 bases). This clonotype was sampled from an adult woman who had mild COVID-19 (a few samples of this study predate the infection). Cell type and time point are not known. The sequencing input was PBMCs or a T cell subset sorted from them (not recorded which). CDR3: CASSPTGTGGAEAFF. DNA of the CDR3: TGTGCCAGCAGCCCCACCGGGACGGGTGGCGCTGAAGCTTTCTTT.